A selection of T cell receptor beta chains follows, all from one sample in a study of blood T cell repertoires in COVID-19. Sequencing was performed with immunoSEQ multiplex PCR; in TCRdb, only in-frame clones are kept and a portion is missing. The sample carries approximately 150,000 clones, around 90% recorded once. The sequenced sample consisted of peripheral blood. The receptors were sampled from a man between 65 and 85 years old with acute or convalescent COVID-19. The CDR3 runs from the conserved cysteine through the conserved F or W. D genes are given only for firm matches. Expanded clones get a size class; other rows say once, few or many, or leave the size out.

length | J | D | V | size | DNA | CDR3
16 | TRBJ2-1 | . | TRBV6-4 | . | TGTGCCAGCAGCCACTCGGGGAGGCTTACTTTCAATGAGCAGTTCTTC | CASSHSGRLTFNEQFF
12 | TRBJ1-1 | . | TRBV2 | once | TGTGCCAGCAGGGACGACAGCACTGAAGCTTTCTTT | CASRDDSTEAFF
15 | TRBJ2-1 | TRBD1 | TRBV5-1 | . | TGCGCCAGCAGCTTTACGACAGGGAACTACAATGAGCAGTTCTTC | CASSFTTGNYNEQFF
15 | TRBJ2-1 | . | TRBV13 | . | TGTGCCAGCAGCTCCCCTGGTCATTTGAGTGATGAGCAGTTCTTC | CASSSPGHLSDEQFF
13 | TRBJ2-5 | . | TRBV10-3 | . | TGTGCCGCGAGGGGGACGGAATCAGAGACCCAGTACTTC | CAARGTESETQYF
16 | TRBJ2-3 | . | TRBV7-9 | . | TGTGCCAGCAGCCCCTTTAAGGCTACCGGGGTGGATACGCAGTATTTT | CASSPFKATGVDTQYF
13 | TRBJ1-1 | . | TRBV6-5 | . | TGTGCCAGCAGTCAGACAGGGAACACTGAAGCTTTCTTT | CASSQTGNTEAFF
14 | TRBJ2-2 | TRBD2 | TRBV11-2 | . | TGTGCCAGCACTAGCGGGAGTTTCACCGGGGAGCTGTTTTTT | CASTSGSFTGELFF
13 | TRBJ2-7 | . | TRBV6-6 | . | TGTGCCAGCAGGGAGACAGCCTCCTACGAGCAGTACTTC | CASRETASYEQYF
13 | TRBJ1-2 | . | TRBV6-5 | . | TGTGCCAGCATCCTCGACAGAGATTATGGCTACACCTTC | CASILDRDYGYTF
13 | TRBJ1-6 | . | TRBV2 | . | TGTGCCAGCAGTAGGGACACTAATTCACCCCTCCACTTT | CASSRDTNSPLHF
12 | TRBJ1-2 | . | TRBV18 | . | TGTGCCAGCTCACAGGGGAACTATGGCTACACCTTC | CASSQGNYGYTF
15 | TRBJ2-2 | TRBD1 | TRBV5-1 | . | TGCGCCACCACCTCGGGACAGACGAACACCGGGGAGCTGTTTTTT | CATTSGQTNTGELFF
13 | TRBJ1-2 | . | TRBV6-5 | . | TGTGCCAGCAGTTACACGGACAGATATGGCTACACCTTC | CASSYTDRYGYTF
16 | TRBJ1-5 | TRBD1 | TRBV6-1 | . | TGTGCCAGCAGTGCCCTCGGGACAGGAGGCAATCAGCCCCAGCATTTT | CASSALGTGGNQPQHF
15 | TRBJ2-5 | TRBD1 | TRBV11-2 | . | TGTGCCAGCAGCTTAGTACAGGGGGCATGGGAGACCCAGTACTTC | CASSLVQGAWETQYF
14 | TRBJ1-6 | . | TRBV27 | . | TGTGCCAGCAGTCCGCCCAGGGGAAATTCACCCCTCCACTTT | CASSPPRGNSPLHF
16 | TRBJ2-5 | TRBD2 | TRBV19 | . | TGTGCCAGTAGTAAGGGACTAGCGGGAGGGCAAGAGACCCAGTACTTC | CASSKGLAGGQETQYF
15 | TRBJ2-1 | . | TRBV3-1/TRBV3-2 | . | TGTGCCAGCAGCCAAGACTTGACGCGGAACAATGAGCAGTTCTTC | CASSQDLTRNNEQFF
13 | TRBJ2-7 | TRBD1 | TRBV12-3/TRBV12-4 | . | TGTGCCAGCAGTTTAACAGGGGCCTACGAGCAGTACTTC | CASSLTGAYEQYF
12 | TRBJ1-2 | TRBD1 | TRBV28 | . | TGTGCCAGCACCCAGGGGGTTTCTGGCTACACCTTC | CASTQGVSGYTF
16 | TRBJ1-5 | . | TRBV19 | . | TGTGCCAGTAGTATAACGGCCTGGGGGGTCAATCAGCCCCAGCATTTT | CASSITAWGVNQPQHF
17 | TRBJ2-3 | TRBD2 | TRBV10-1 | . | TGCGCCAGCAGTGAGTCGATGCTAGCGGGAGCTACAGATACGCAGTATTTT | CASSESMLAGATDTQYF
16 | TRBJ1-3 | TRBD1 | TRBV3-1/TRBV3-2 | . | TGTGCCAGCAGCCAAGGAGGGACAGGGGTCGGAAACACCATATATTTT | CASSQGGTGVGNTIYF
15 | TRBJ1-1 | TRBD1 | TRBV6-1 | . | TGTGCCAGCAGTGATAAAGGACAGGTTGGGACTGAAGCTTTCTTT | CASSDKGQVGTEAFF
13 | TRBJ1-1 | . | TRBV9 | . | TGTGCCAGCAGCGTAGGAGTGGACACTGAAGCTTTCTTT | CASSVGVDTEAFF
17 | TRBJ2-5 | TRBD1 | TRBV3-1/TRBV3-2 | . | TGTGCCAGCAGCGAAGGACAGGGGACGACACGGGGAGAGACCCAGTACTTC | CASSEGQGTTRGETQYF
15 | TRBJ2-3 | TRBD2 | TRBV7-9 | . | TGTGCCAGCAGACTGGGACTAGCGGGGGGAGATACGCAGTATTTT | CASRLGLAGGDTQYF
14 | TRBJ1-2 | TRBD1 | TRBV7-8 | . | TGTGCCAGCAGCTTAGTTCGGCAGGGGGATGGCTACACCTTC | CASSLVRQGDGYTF
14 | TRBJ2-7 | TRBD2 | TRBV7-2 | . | TGTGCCAGCAGCTTCTCTCCTAGCGGCTACGAGCAGTACTTC | CASSFSPSGYEQYF
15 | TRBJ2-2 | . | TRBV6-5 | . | TGTGCCAGCAGGGGCTGGGGGGTGGGTCCCGGGGAGCTGTTTTTT | CASRGWGVGPGELFF
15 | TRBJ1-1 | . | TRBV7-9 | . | TGTGCCAGCAGCTTAGCCGACAGCTTGAACACTGAAGCTTTCTTT | CASSLADSLNTEAFF
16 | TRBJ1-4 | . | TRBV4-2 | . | TGTGCCAGCAGCCAAGATCTCCGGGGGGCTTATGAAAAACTGTTTTTT | CASSQDLRGAYEKLFF
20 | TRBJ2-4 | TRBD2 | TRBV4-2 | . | TGTGCCAGCAGCCAAGGACTAGCGGGAGGAATCCCTGTAGCCAAAAACATTCAGTACTTC | CASSQGLAGGIPVAKNIQYF
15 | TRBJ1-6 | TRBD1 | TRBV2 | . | TGTGCCAGCACCGGACAGGGCGCGGATAATTCACCCCTCCACTTT | CASTGQGADNSPLHF
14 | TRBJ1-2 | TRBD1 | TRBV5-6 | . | TGTGCCAGCAGCGGGGACAGATTCAACTATGGCTACACCTTC | CASSGDRFNYGYTF
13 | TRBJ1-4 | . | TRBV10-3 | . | TGTGCCATATCCCGGGACTCAGCTGAAAAACTGTTTTTT | CAISRDSAEKLFF
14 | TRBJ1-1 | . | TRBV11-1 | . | TGTGCCAGCAGGAACAGGGCGCTGGTCACTGAAGCTTTCTTT | CASRNRALVTEAFF
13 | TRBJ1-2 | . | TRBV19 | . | TGTGCCAGCGCGAGGGACTCCAACTATGGCTACACCTTC | CASARDSNYGYTF
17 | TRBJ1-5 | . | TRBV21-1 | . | TGTGCCAGCAGCAAAGTTTCTATGGGCAGGCCCTATCAGCCCCAGCATTTT | CASSKVSMGRPYQPQHF
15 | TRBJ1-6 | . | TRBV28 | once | TGTGCCAGCAGAGGAGGACAGTTTTATAATTCACCCCTCCACTTT | CASRGGQFYNSPLHF
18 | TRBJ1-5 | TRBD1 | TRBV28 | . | TGTGCCAGCAGTTTATGGTCCGGGACAGGGGGCGTTAATCAGCCCCAGCATTTT | CASSLWSGTGGVNQPQHF
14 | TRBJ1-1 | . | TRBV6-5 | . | TGTGCCAGCAGTTGGAACGGGGTGATGGGGGGAGCTTTCTTT | CASSWNGVMGGAFF
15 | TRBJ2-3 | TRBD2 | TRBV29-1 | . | TGCAGCGTTGAAAGGGCTAGCGGGAGCACAGATACGCAGTATTTT | CSVERASGSTDTQYF
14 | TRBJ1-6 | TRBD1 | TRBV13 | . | TGTGCCAGCAGCACGACAGGGAATGGTTCACCCCTCCACTTT | CASSTTGNGSPLHF
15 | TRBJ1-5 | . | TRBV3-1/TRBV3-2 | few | TGTGCCAGCAGCCAAGACCACCGTGGAGATCAGCCCCAGCATTTT | CASSQDHRGDQPQHF
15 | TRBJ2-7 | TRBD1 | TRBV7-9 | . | TGTGCCAGCAGCCTGGCCGGGACAGGACCGTACGAGCAGTACTTC | CASSLAGTGPYEQYF
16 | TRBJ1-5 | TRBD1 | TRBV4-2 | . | TGTGCCAGCAGCCAAGTAGGGGGCGGTAGCAATCAGCCCCAGCATTTT | CASSQVGGGSNQPQHF
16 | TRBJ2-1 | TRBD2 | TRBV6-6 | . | TGTGCCAGCAGTTACTCGCGTCTAGCGGGGTGGGATGAGCAGTTCTTC | CASSYSRLAGWDEQFF